This record concerns one TCR beta chain sequence. Its antigen is still unknown. PCR involved 60 Vbeta and 13 Jbeta primers. Clones were read by immunoSEQ multiplex PCR, and TCRdb kept only the in-frame ones, dropping some. The repertoire holds under 200,000 clones, 68% seen once, with about 1.3% in the top ten. Trimming removed 3 bases from V and 5 bases from J; junction bases left unmatched: 2. The CDR3 consists of 14 residues. Germline V gene lookup returns CDR1 SEHNR and CDR2 FQNEAQ (reference sequence). This entry is derived from a study of cytomegalovirus exposure and HLA in healthy donors. Study-wide results and caveats: Later on, analysis showed that most CMV-associated TCR beta chains appeared to be HLA-restricted. Previous analysis showed most TCR beta V segments were productive about 87% or about 30% of the time.

This sequence was found in a man aged 45-60 years in good health and CMV-seronegative. The sequenced sample consisted of PBMCs. This sequence joins TRBV7-9 and TRBJ1-5; 9 bases are a match to TRBD1. The CDR3 DNA is TGTGCCAGCAGCTTTACAGGGGGCTATCAGCCCCAGCATTTT. Encoded protein: CASSFTGGYQPQHF.